This T cell receptor beta chain was recorded in a study of identical twins. This CDR3 is built from 11 residues. The germline gives CDR1 DFQATT, CDR2 SNEGSKA (reference sequence). V was pared by 2 bases and J by 6 bases, with 4 bases between. From the 5' RACE reads, TCRdb called clonotypes with MiXCR, one entry per CDR3 protein. The table records around 510,000 distinct CDR3 sequences, around 15% of them present only once. These records were also assigned to another study, of yellow fever vaccine responses in identical twins.

This receptor was identified in a woman between 18 and 29 years old in good health. This sequence joins TRBV20-1 and TRBJ2-2; unclear D gene. Sequencing was done on a sample of CD4+ T cells sorted from blood. DNA for the CDR3: TGCAGTGCTAGAAAAGCCGGGGAGCTGTTTTTT. Protein product: CSARKAGELFF.